What follows describes a single T cell receptor beta chain. Its target is unknown. This sample is part of a study of cytomegalovirus exposure and HLA in healthy donors. Overall study: Assignment to the Caucasian-associated ancestry cluster applied to approximately 79% of the 350 to 500 genotyped donors. Whole-study results and caveats: In vitro checks showed that a few CMV-associated chains really do target CMV antigens. A later analysis linked a missense variant in DCLRE1C to the trimming of TCR beta V and J genes. Owing to their indistinguishability, certain V segments, notably TRBV6-2 and TRBV6-3, were excluded.

With 60 Vbeta and 13 Jbeta primers, the PCR was carried out. Libraries were prepared by immunoSEQ multiplex PCR; TCRdb keeps only in-frame clonotypes and omits some of them. The sample lists about 170,000 clones; 70% to 90% were seen once. J was trimmed by 6 bases and V by 4 bases; bases with no gene match: 8. CDR3 length: 14 residues. The germline V gene has CDR1 MNHEY and CDR2 SMNVEV (reference sequence). Sequencing used PBMCs. V usage is TRBV27 and J usage is TRBJ2-7; 8 bases line up with TRBD1. The sequence derives from a woman aged 18-29 years in good health and CMV-seronegative. The CDR3 loop is CASSWRQGMGEQYF. In nucleotides, the CDR3 is TGTGCCAGCAGTTGGAGACAGGGGATGGGCGAGCAGTACTTC.